These 7 T cell receptor beta chains originate from one sample sequenced in a study of T-cell reconstitution after alpha-beta-depleted transplantation in children. Unique molecular identifiers featured in how the TCRbeta library was prepared. TCRdb called the PCR reads again in MiXCR, with one record for every CDR3 protein. Counted here are some 590,000 distinct CDR3 sequences, over 9.5% occurring once; the ten biggest clones make up about 4.3%. Sequencing was performed on PBMCs from the stem cell graft donor, taken from the stem cell graft. The source is a human donor who donated a stem cell graft to a child with acute myeloid leukemia.

The chain links TRBV29-1 to TRBJ2-1; TRBD1 aligns across 9 bases. V was clipped by 7 bases and J by 3 bases; unmatched bases: 10. The CDR3 has 15 residues. The V gene's germline CDR1 is SQVTM and CDR2 ANQGSEA. For the CDR3, the DNA is TGCAGCGCTTCTACGGACAGGGGAAACTACAATGAGCAGTTCTTC. This encodes CSASTDRGNYNEQFF.

The rearrangement uses TRBV12-3 or TRBV12-4 and TRBJ1-5; 7 nucleotides match TRBD1. The CDR3 runs to 15 residues. J lost 6 bases, V lost 5 bases, and 10 bases had no gene match. CDR3 in amino acids: CASSPRLQGGQPQHF. DNA of the CDR3: TGTGCCAGCAGTCCAAGGCTTCAGGGGGGTCAGCCCCAGCATTTT.

This clonotype was counted at least ten times. The genes are TRBV27 and TRBJ1-1; no definite D call. The germline V and J ends were trimmed by 3 bases and 0 bases, with 14 bases remaining between them. Germline V gene data show CDR1 as MNHEY and CDR2 as SMNVEV (reference sequence). There are 16 residues in the CDR3. CDR3 bases: TGTGCCAGCAGTTTGTTGGGGTCTCGGCTGAACACTGAAGCTTTCTTT. Protein product: CASSLLGSRLNTEAFF.

This clonotype was counted between two and nine times. This sequence joins TRBV5-1 and TRBJ2-5; D is perhaps TRBD2 (7 bases). CDR3 length: 15 residues. Deletions cut 1 base from V and 3 bases from J, with 13 bases between. The V gene's germline CDR1 is SGHRS and CDR2 YFSETQ. In nucleotides, the CDR3 is TGCGCCAGCAGCTTGCGGGGGGCTGTAGAAGAGACCCAGTACTTC. Amino acids: CASSLRGAVEETQYF.

V is TRBV30 and J is TRBJ2-3; unclear D gene. Germline loops: CDR1 GTSNPN, CDR2 SVGIG (reference sequence). The CDR3 has 15 residues. The V end lost 2 bases, the J end lost 0 bases, and 12 bases lay between the germline ends. CDR3 in amino acids: CAWSSASSSTDTQYF. CDR3 nucleotides: TGTGCCTGGAGTTCGGCCAGCTCTAGCACAGATACGCAGTATTTT.

This clonotype has just a few counts. J is TRBJ2-7 and V is TRBV18, with 9 nucleotides matching TRBD1. CDR1 KGHSH and CDR2 LQKENI come from the germline V gene. V trimming: 3 bases; J trimming: 6 bases; junction bases outside the gene matches: 6. CDR3 length: 14 amino acids. CDR3: CASSPTGGVREQYF. The CDR3 coding sequence is TGTGCCAGCTCACCGACAGGGGGAGTACGCGAGCAGTACTTC.

This clonotype was observed many times. CDR3 nucleotide sequence: TGTGCCAGCAGTCCGATAGCGGGAGGGAATACAGATACGCAGTATTTT. Protein sequence: CASSPIAGGNTDTQYF. The V call is TRBV12-3 or TRBV12-4, the J call TRBJ2-3; 11 bases are a match to TRBD2. Germline trimming cut 5 bases from V and 3 bases from J; bases unmatched to any gene: 7. The CDR3 runs to 16 residues.